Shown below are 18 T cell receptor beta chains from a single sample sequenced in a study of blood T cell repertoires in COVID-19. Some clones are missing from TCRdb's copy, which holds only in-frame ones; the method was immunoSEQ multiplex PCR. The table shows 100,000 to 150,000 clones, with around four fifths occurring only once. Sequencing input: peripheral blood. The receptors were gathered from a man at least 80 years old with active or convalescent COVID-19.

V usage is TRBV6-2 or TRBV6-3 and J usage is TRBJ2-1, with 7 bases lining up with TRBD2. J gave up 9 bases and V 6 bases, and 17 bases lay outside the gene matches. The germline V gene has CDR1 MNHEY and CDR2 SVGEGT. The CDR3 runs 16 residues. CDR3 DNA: TGTGCCAGCAGCTATGGACCCGGACTAGAATTGACTGAGCAGTTCTTC. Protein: CASSYGPGLELTEQFF.

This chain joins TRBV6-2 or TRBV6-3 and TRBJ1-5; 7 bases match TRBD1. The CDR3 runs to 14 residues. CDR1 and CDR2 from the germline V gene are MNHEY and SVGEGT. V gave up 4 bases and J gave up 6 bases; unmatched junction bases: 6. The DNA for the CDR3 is TGTGCCAGCAGTTCTCCAGGGGGTGTTCAGCCCCAGCATTTT. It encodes CASSSPGGVQPQHF.

CDR3 amino acids: CASSSRLRETQYF. CDR3 nucleotide sequence: TGTGCCAGTAGTTCCCGGTTACGAGAGACCCAGTACTTC. V and J are TRBV19 and TRBJ2-5; D not resolved. The ends were cut back, 5 bases at V and 4 bases at J, with 11 bases in the middle. Germline CDR1 and CDR2: LNHDA and SQIVND (reference sequence). CDR3 length: 13 residues.

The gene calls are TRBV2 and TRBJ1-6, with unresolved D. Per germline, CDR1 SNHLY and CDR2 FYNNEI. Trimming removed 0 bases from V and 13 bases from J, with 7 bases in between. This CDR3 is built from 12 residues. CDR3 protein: CASSEAALPLHF. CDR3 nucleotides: TGTGCCAGCAGTGAAGCAGCCCTTCCCCTCCACTTT.

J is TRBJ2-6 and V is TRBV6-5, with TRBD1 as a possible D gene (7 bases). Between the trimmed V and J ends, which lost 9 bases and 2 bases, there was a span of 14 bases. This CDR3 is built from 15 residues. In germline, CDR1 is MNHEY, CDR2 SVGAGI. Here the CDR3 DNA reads TGTGCCAGTCGGGCAGGGGGGACTGGGGCCAACGTCCTGACTTTC. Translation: CASRAGGTGANVLTF.

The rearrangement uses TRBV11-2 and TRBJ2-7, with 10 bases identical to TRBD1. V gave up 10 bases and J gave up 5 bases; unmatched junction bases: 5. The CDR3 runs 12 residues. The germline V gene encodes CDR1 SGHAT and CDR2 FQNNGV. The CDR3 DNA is TGTGCCACCGACAGGGGGCTGGACGAGCAGTACTTC. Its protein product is CATDRGLDEQYF.

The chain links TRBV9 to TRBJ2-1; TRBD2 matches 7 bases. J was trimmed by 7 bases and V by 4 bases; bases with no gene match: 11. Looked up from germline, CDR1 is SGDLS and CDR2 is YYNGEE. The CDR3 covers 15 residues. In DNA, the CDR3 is TGTGCCAGCAGCTGGGCGGGGAGCGGGGTTAATGAGCAGTTCTTC. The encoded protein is CASSWAGSGVNEQFF. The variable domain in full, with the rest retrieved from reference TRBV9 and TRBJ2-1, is DSGVTQTPKHLITATGQRVTLRCSPRSGDLSVYWYQQSLDQGLQFLIQYYNGEERAKGNILERFSAQQFPDLHSELNLSSLELGDSALYFCASSWAGSGVNEQFFGPGTRLTVL.

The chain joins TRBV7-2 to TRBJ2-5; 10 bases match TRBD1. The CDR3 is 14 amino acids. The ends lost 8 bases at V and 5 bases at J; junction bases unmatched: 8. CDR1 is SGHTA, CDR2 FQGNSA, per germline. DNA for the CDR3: TGTGCCAGCGCTCCGGGACAGGGGAGGGAGACCCAGTACTTC. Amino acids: CASAPGQGRETQYF.

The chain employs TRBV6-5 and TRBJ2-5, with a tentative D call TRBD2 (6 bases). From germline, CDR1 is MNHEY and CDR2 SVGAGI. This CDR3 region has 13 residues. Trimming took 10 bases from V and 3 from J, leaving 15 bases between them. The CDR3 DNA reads TGTGCCACTCTACGTCCGGGGGAAGAGACCCAGTACTTC. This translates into CATLRPGEETQYF.

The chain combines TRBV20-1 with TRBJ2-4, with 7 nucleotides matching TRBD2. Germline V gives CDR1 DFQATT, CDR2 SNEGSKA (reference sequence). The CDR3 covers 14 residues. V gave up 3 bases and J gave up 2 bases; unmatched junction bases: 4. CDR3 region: CSASPAGSKNIQYF. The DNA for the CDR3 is TGCAGTGCTAGTCCAGCGGGGTCCAAAAACATTCAGTACTTC.

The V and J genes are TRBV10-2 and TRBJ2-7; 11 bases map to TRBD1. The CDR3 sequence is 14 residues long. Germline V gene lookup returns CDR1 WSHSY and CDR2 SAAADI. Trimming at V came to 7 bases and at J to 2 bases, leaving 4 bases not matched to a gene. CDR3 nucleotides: TGCGCCAGCAACGGACAGGGGGCGGCCTACGAGCAGTACTTC. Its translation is CASNGQGAAYEQYF.

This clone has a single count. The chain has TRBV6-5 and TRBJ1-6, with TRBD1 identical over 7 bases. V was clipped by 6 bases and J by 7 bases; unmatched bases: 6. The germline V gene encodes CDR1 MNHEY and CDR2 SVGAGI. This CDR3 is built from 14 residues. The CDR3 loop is CASSSGTANSPLHF. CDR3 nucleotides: TGTGCCAGCAGCTCCGGGACAGCGAATTCACCCCTCCACTTT.

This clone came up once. The CDR3 region is CASSFDRGQNEQYF. The CDR3 nucleotides read TGCGCCAGCAGCTTTGACAGGGGGCAAAACGAGCAGTACTTC. The J gene is TRBJ2-7, the V gene TRBV5-1; 10 nucleotides align to TRBD1. The CDR3 length is 14 residues. CDR1 is SGHRS, CDR2 YFSETQ, per germline. With 2 bases clipped from V and 5 bases from J, the junction kept 4 bases outside the gene matches.

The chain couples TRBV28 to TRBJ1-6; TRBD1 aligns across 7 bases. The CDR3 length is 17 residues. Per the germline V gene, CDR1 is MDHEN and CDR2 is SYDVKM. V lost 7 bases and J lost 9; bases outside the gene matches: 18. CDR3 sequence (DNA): TGTGCCAGCAAACCTCACCCAGGGGGGCCGTGGGTTTCACCCCTCCACTTT. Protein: CASKPHPGGPWVSPLHF.

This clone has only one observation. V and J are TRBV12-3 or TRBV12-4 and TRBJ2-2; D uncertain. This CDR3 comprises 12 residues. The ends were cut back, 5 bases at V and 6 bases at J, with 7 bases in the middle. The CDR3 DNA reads TGTGCCAGCAGTCCCCCGGCCGGGGAGCTGTTTTTT. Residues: CASSPPAGELFF.

CDR3: CASSPWTGGNTGELFF. The CDR3, as DNA: TGTGCCAGCAGCCCATGGACAGGGGGAAACACCGGGGAGCTGTTTTTT. The chain links TRBV14 to TRBJ2-2, with 10 bases identical to TRBD1. CDR1 is SGHDN and CDR2 is FVKESK in the germline V gene. J was trimmed by 2 bases and V by 4 bases; bases with no gene match: 4. The CDR3 covers 16 residues.

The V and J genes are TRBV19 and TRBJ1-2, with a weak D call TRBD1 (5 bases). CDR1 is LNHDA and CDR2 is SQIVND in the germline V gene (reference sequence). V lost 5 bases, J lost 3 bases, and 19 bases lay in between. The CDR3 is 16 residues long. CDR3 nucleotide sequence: TGTGCCAGTAGTGTAGGGTCGCGGGGCAACCACTATGGCTACACCTTC. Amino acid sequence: CASSVGSRGNHYGYTF.

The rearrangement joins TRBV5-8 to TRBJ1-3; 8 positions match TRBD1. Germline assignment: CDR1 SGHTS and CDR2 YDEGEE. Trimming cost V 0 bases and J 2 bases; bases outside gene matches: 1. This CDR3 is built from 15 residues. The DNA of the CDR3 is TGTGCCAGCAGCTTGGGACAGGGGCCTGGAAACACCATATATTTT. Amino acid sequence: CASSLGQGPGNTIYF. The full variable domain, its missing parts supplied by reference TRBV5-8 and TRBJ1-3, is EAGVTQSPTHLIKTRGQQATLRCSPISGHTSVYWYQQALGLGLQFLLWYDEGEERNRGNFPPRFSGRQFPNYSSELNVNALELEDSALYLCASSLGQGPGNTIYFGEGSWLTVV.